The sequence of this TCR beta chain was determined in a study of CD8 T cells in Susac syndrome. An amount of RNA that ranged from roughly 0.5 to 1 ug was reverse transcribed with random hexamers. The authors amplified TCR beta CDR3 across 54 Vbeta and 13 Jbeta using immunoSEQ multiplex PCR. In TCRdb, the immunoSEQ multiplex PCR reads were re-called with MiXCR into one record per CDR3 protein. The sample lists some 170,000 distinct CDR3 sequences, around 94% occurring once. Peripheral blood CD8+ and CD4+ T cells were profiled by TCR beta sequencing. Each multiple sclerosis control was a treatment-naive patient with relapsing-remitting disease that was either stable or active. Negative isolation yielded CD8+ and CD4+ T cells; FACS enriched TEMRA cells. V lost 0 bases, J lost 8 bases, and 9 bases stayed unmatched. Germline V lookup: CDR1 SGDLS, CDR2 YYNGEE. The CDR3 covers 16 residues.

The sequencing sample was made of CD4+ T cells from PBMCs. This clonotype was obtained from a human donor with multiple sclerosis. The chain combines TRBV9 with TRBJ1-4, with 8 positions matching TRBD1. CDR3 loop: CASSVDVGTGGEKLFF. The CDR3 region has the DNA TGTGCCAGCAGCGTAGATGTGGGGACAGGAGGCGAAAAACTGTTTTTT.